This entry features one T cell receptor (beta chain) sequence. Germline V gene lookup returns CDR1 SGHRS and CDR2 YFSETQ. Trimming removed 4 bases from V and 3 bases from J, with 22 bases in between. The CDR3 is made up of 17 amino acids. This entry comes from a study of blood T cell repertoires in COVID-19. Data came from immunoSEQ multiplex PCR; TCRdb stores just in-frame clones and leaves some out. Seen here are around 92,000 clones, 83% observed once, and the top ten hold 25% to 35%. The sequencing sample was made of peripheral blood. This TCR was sampled from an elderly woman with acute or convalescent COVID-19. The chain recombines TRBV5-1 with TRBJ2-5; D possibly corresponds to TRBD2 (7 bases). The CDR3: CASSARPPGEGEETQYF. The CDR3 nucleotides are TGCGCCAGCAGCGCACGGCCCCCTGGGGAGGGGGAAGAGACCCAGTACTTC.